A single sample is the source of the 5 T cell receptor beta chains below, sequenced in a study of neurological immune-mediated disorders. TCRdb passed the 5' RACE reads through MiXCR, listing each CDR3 protein once. The sample has approximately 41,000 distinct CDR3 sequences, more than 12% seen once; the top ten hold less than 4.5%. The sequenced material came from CD4+ T cells from blood. Every receptor here comes from an older woman with HTLV-1-associated myelopathy (HAM/TSP).

In this sample, this clonotype turned up many times. The chain has TRBV4-1 and TRBJ1-5; perhaps TRBD1 as D (5 bases). CDR3 size: 17 residues. In germline, CDR1 is MGHRA, CDR2 YSYEKL. V lost 1 base and J lost 3, with 16 bases in between. The CDR3 DNA reads TGCGCCAGCAGCCAAGGAGAGGAATGGGGGTTCAATCAGCCCCAGCATTTT. Residues: CASSQGEEWGFNQPQHF.

Worth noting for this clonotype: One end of the junction fails to match germline, which may point to a read error. The CDR3 region is CASSFWGTANTGELFF. CDR3 nucleotide sequence: TGTGCCAGCAGTTTTTGGGGGACAGCAAACACTGGGGAGCTGTTTTTT. The chain combines TRBV12-3 or TRBV12-4 with TRBJ2-2, with 7 bases fitting TRBD1. The CDR3 is 16 amino acids.

Worth noting for this clonotype: Since a much larger clone is just one base distant, this may be a read error. The gene calls are TRBV11-3 and TRBJ2-3; 8 bases are shared with TRBD1. The CDR3 runs 16 residues. CDR1 SGHNT and CDR2 YENEEA come from the germline V gene. The CDR3, as DNA: TGTGCCAGCAGCCCAAGCTATGGACAGGGAGCAGATAAGCAGTATTTT. Protein product: CASSPSYGQGADKQYF.

Ten or more counts support this clonotype. V and J are TRBV20-1 and TRBJ2-3; possibly TRBD2 for D (5 bases). Trimming shortened V by 3 bases and J by 2 bases, and 12 bases separated the two germline ends. The CDR3 has 14 residues. The germline CDR1 and CDR2 sequences are DFQATT and SNEGSKA (reference sequence). The CDR3 sequence is CSASWLAYTDTQYF. CDR3 DNA sequence: TGCAGTGCTAGTTGGCTAGCCTACACAGATACGCAGTATTTT.

In this sample, this clonotype turned up many times. Here the CDR3 reads CSARDVGGGSYEQYF. The CDR3 nucleotides are TGCAGTGCTAGAGATGTCGGAGGGGGCTCCTACGAGCAGTACTTC. The chain uses TRBV20-1 and TRBJ2-7; D might be TRBD1 or TRBD2, each matching 6 bases. The V gene lost 0 bases and the J gene lost 0 bases, with 12 bases spanning the gap. This CDR3 contains 15 residues. Germline assignment: CDR1 DFQATT and CDR2 SNEGSKA (reference sequence).